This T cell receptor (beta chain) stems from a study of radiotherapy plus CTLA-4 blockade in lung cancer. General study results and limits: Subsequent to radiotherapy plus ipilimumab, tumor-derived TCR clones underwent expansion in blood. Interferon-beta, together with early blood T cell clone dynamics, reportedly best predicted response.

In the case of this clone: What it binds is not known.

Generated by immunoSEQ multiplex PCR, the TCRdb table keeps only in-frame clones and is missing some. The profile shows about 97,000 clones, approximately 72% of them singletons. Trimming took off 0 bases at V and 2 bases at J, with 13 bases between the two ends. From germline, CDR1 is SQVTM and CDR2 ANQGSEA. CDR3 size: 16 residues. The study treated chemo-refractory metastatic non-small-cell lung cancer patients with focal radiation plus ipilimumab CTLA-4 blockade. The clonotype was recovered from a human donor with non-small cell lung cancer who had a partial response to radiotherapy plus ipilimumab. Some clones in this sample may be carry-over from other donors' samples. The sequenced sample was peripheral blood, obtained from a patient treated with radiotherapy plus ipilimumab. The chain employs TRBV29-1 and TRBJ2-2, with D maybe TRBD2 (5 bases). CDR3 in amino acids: CSVEERRALNTGELFF. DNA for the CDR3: TGCAGCGTTGAAGAACGGCGGGCCCTTAACACCGGGGAGCTGTTTTTT.